This T cell receptor (beta chain) was sequenced in a study of early T cells in non-severe SARS-CoV-2 infection. This clonotype was observed a handful of times. The germline V gene encodes CDR1 SGHRS and CDR2 YFSETQ. The CDR3 totals 15 residues. Unmatched junction bases numbered 8, after V lost 3 bases and J lost 3 bases. Each CDR3 protein gets one entry after TCRdb re-called the 5' RACE reads with MiXCR. Of around 26,000 distinct CDR3 sequences listed, more than 4.5% are singletons. The TCR sequence derives from an adult who was a healthcare worker with PCR-confirmed SARS-CoV-2 infection or an uninfected control (not recorded which). Sequencing was performed on whole blood. This chain uses TRBV5-1 with TRBJ2-7, with 8 bases that match TRBD2. CDR3 nucleotide sequence: TGCGCCAGCAGCTCTATTGCGGGGGGACACTACGAGCAGTACTTC. The encoded protein is CASSSIAGGHYEQYF.